A single sample is the source of the 19 T cell receptor beta chains below, sequenced in a study of shared clonotypes between healthy human individuals. Data came from immunoSEQ multiplex PCR; TCRdb stores just in-frame clones and leaves some out. The profile covers about 2.4 million clones, with around 94% appearing a single time and around 0.14% taken by the ten largest. Sequencing was done on a sample of naive CD4+ T cells sorted from blood. As to subset: CD45RA+ positively selected. The receptor set was obtained from a young man in good health.

V and J are TRBV7-9 and TRBJ1-1; D unclear. This CDR3 contains 16 residues. V dropped 1 base and J dropped 0 bases, with 12 bases sitting between them. The germline gives CDR1 SEHNR, CDR2 FQNEAQ (reference sequence). The CDR3 region is CASSLEGQTMNTEAFF. The CDR3 region has the DNA TGTGCCAGCAGCTTAGAAGGGCAGACCATGAACACTGAAGCTTTCTTT.

The rearrangement uses TRBV18 and TRBJ1-2, with 9 bases lining up with TRBD1. The CDR3 length is 14 residues. With V trimmed by 3 bases and J by 4 bases, 3 bases remained unmatched. CDR1 is KGHSH, CDR2 LQKENI, per germline. CDR3 nucleotides: TGTGCCAGCTCACCCGACAGGGGGACCTATGGCTACACCTTC. Its translation: CASSPDRGTYGYTF.

The CDR3 sequence: CASSLVRGVNTEAFF. The CDR3, as DNA: TGTGCCAGCAGCTTAGTCCGGGGGGTGAACACTGAAGCTTTCTTT. The J gene is TRBJ1-1, the V gene TRBV7-8, with D perhaps matching TRBD1 (5 bases). Germline CDR1 SGHVS, CDR2 FQNEAQ. The CDR3 consists of 15 residues. Trimming took 1 base from V and 0 from J, leaving 9 bases between them.

The rearrangement uses TRBV19 and TRBJ2-7; TRBD1 aligns across 8 bases. CDR1 LNHDA and CDR2 SQIVND come from the germline V gene (reference sequence). Trimming took 4 bases from V and 1 from J; bases not matched to a gene: 9. CDR3 length: 16 residues. The CDR3 spells CASSTKGQAPSYEQYF. The CDR3, as DNA: TGTGCCAGTAGTACGAAGGGACAGGCTCCTTCCTACGAGCAGTACTTC.

CDR3 coding DNA: TGTGCCAGCAGAACGGGGGACTATGGCTACACCTTC. Translating gives CASRTGDYGYTF. The gene calls are TRBV6-6 and TRBJ1-2, with TRBD1 as a possible D gene (5 bases). Trimming pared 6 bases from V and 3 bases from J, leaving 8 bases between. The CDR3 consists of 12 residues. Per the germline V gene, CDR1 is MNHNY and CDR2 is SVGAGI (reference sequence).

The CDR3 coding sequence is TGTGCCAGCAGCTACGACAGGGTGGCAGATACGCAGTATTTT. Translation gives CASSYDRVADTQYF. The chain combines TRBV5-6 with TRBJ2-3, with TRBD1 matching 7 bases. V shed 3 bases, J shed 4 bases, and the junction held 5 bases outside the gene matches. The CDR3 spans 14 residues. Germline CDR1 reads SGHDT; CDR2 reads YYEEEE.

This clone was detected only a few times. The chain uses TRBV2 and TRBJ1-6; no clear D gene. CDR1 SNHLY and CDR2 FYNNEI come from the germline V gene. V gave up 4 bases and J gave up 6 bases, with 4 bases separating them. This CDR3 is built from 12 residues. The CDR3 is CASSAFNSPLHF. The CDR3 coding sequence is TGTGCCAGCAGTGCGTTTAATTCACCCCTCCACTTT.

The V and J genes are TRBV4-1 and TRBJ2-3; 14 bases are a match to TRBD2. The germline V gene encodes CDR1 MGHRA and CDR2 YSYEKL. CDR3 size: 17 residues. Unmatched junction bases numbered 5, after V lost 0 bases and J lost 6 bases. CDR3 nucleotides: TGCGCCAGCAGCCAAGAACAGGGACTAGCGGGAGCGGATACGCAGTATTTT. As protein: CASSQEQGLAGADTQYF.

This chain uses TRBV4-3 with TRBJ2-5, with 13 positions matching TRBD2. Trimming took 4 bases from V and 3 from J; bases not matched to a gene: 5. Germline CDR1 reads LGHNA; CDR2 reads YSLEER. The CDR3 is 16 amino acids. The CDR3 loop is CASSRLGTSGKETQYF. The CDR3 DNA is TGCGCCAGCAGCCGCCTCGGGACTAGCGGGAAAGAGACCCAGTACTTC.

The rearrangement joins TRBV18 to TRBJ1-3; D perhaps matches TRBD1 (6 bases). V was shortened by 3 bases and J by 1 base, with 13 bases between the two germline ends. The CDR3 contains 16 residues. The V gene's germline CDR1 is KGHSH and CDR2 LQKENI. CDR3 sequence reads: CASSPEGGASGNTIYF. The CDR3 region has the DNA TGTGCCAGCTCACCCGAGGGGGGCGCATCTGGAAACACCATATATTTT.

The chain joins TRBV10-3 to TRBJ2-7; no definite D call. Germline values: CDR1 ENHRY, CDR2 SYGVKD. The CDR3 extends over 14 amino acids. V lost 2 bases to trimming and J lost 2 bases, with 10 bases between them. CDR3 protein: CAISEGARAYEQYF. The CDR3 DNA follows: TGTGCCATCAGTGAGGGCGCACGGGCCTACGAGCAGTACTTC.

V gene TRBV11-2 combines with J gene TRBJ1-6; weak D call: TRBD1 (6 bases). The CDR3 is 16 residues long. V lost 0 bases, J lost 9 bases, and 15 bases lay in between. The germline V gene encodes CDR1 SGHAT and CDR2 FQNNGV. CDR3 residues: CASSLDPGRGTSPLHF. The CDR3 DNA sequence: TGTGCCAGCAGCTTAGACCCAGGGAGGGGGACTTCACCCCTCCACTTT.

The V call is TRBV7-2, the J call TRBJ2-5; a possible D gene is TRBD2 (5 bases). Germline V lookup: CDR1 SGHTA, CDR2 FQGNSA. V was pared by 1 base and J by 5 bases, with 8 bases between. The CDR3 has 13 residues. CDR3 in DNA: TGTGCCAGCAGCTTAGAACAGCGGGAGACCCAGTACTTC. Protein product: CASSLEQRETQYF.

Turning to this clone: Compared with germline, one end of the junction differs, possibly owing to a read error. J is TRBJ2-3 and V is TRBV29-1; D perhaps matches TRBD1 (7 bases). The germline CDR1 and CDR2 sequences are SQVTM and ANQGSEA. The CDR3 spans 14 residues. CDR3 in DNA: TGCAGCCTTGAGGAGGGGGCTAATACAGATACGCAGTATTTT. It is translated as CSLEEGANTDTQYF.

V usage is TRBV7-2 and J usage is TRBJ1-1, with TRBD1 matching 7 bases. CDR3 length equals 14 residues. The germline V gene encodes CDR1 SGHTA and CDR2 FQGNSA. J lost 3 bases, V lost 4 bases, and 5 bases had no gene match. CDR3 loop: CASSSTGVHTEAFF. The CDR3 DNA reads as TGTGCCAGCAGCTCAACAGGGGTGCACACTGAAGCTTTCTTT.

Points on this clone: This specimen includes other DNA sequences encoding the same CDR3. V is TRBV6-5 and J is TRBJ2-7, with TRBD2 as a possible D gene (6 bases). The V gene lost 5 bases and the J gene lost 1 base, with 12 bases spanning the gap. Germline CDR1 reads MNHEY; CDR2 reads SVGAGI. The CDR3 contains 14 residues. CDR3 nucleotides: TGTGCCAGCAGTCTCCGGGACTCTTCCTACGAGCAGTACTTC. Translation gives CASSLRDSSYEQYF.

The genes are TRBV6-5 and TRBJ2-7, with D possibly being TRBD1 (6 bases). There are 11 residues in the CDR3. Trimming removed 8 bases at V and 6 bases at J, with 11 bases between. Germline assignment: CDR1 MNHEY and CDR2 SVGAGI. The CDR3 is CASLQGAEQYF. The CDR3 DNA reads as TGTGCCAGCCTACAGGGAGCCGAGCAGTACTTC.

As concerns this clone: Other nucleotide sequences in the sample specify the same CDR3. CDR3 nucleotide sequence: TGTGCCAGCGCCAGGAACACTGAAGCTTTCTTT. Translating gives CASARNTEAFF. V usage is TRBV7-9 and J usage is TRBJ1-1; D is uncertain. Germline CDR1 reads SEHNR; CDR2 reads FQNEAQ (reference sequence). Between the trimmed V and J ends, which lost 8 bases and 1 base, there was a span of 5 bases. The CDR3 spans 11 residues.

The rearrangement joins TRBV28 to TRBJ2-5; TRBD1 matches at 7 bases. With 6 bases clipped from V and 4 bases from J, the junction kept 8 bases outside the gene matches. The CDR3 runs 14 residues. CDR1 and CDR2 (germline): MDHEN, SYDVKM. The chain's CDR3 is CASSLLTGRETQYF. For the CDR3, the DNA is TGTGCCAGCAGCTTACTGACAGGGCGAGAGACCCAGTACTTC.